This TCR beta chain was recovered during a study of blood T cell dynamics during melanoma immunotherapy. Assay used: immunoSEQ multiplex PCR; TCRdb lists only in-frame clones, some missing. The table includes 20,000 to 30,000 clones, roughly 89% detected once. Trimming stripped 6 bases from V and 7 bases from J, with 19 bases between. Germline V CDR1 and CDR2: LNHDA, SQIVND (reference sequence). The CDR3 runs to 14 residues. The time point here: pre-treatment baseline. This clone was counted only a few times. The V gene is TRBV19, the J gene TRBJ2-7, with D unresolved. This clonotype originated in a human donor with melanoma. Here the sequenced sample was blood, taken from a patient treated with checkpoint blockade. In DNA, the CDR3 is TGTGCCAGTAGCTCCCTCAACTCGCGTGGGGAGCAGTACTTC. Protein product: CASSSLNSRGEQYF.